Described below is a single T cell receptor beta chain sequence and its context. Its antigen is unidentified. This specimen belongs to a study of T cells in localized non-small cell lung cancer. Study-wide results and caveats: Out of the top 100 tumor clones, a median about 57 were seen in adjacent lung. Sequencing, confined to only one tumor region, leaves heterogeneity possible. Tumor showed lower T cell clonality than uninvolved adjacent lung, where it was highest.

The CDR3 spans 14 residues. The V gene end was trimmed by 3 bases and the J gene end by 10 bases; junction bases not matched to a gene: 5. Per the germline V gene, CDR1 is SGHRS and CDR2 is YFSETQ. Measured with immunoSEQ multiplex PCR; TCRdb has only the in-frame clones, and not every one. The table records some 56,000 clones, about nine tenths of them present only once. The V and J genes are TRBV5-1 and TRBJ1-6; 9 bases map to TRBD1. The sample in question was peripheral blood, obtained before any cancer treatment. This receptor was obtained from a woman aged 40-70 years with stage I lung adenocarcinoma. CDR3 region: CASSSDRGQSPLHF. The CDR3 DNA reads TGCGCCAGCAGCTCGGACAGGGGACAATCACCCCTCCACTTT.